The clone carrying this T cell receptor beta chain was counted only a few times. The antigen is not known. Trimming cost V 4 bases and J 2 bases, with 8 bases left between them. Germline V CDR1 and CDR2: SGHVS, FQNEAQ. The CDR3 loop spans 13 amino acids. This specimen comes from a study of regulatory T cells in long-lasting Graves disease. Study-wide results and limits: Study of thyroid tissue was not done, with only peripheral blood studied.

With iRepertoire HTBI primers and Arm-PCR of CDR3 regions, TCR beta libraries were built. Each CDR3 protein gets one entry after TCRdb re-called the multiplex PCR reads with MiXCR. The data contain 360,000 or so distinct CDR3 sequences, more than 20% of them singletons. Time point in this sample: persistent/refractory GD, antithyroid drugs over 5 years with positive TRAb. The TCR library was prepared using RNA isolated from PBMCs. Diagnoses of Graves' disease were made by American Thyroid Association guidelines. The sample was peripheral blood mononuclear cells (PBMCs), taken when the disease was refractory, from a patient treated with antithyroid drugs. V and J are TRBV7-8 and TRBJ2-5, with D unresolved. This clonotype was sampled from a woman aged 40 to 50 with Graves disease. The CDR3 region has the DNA TGTGCCAGCAGCTACGACTTACAAGAGACCCAGTACTTC. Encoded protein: CASSYDLQETQYF.